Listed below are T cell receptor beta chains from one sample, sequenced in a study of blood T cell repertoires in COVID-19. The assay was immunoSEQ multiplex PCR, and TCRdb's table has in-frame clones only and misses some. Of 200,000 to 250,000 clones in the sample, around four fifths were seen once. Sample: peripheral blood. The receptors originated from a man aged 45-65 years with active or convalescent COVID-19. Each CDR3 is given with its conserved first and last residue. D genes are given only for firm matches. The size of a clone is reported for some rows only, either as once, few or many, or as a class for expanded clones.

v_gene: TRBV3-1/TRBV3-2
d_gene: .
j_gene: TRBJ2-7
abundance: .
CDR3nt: TGTGCCAGCAGCCAAGACCGGTGGCAGAGGTACGAGCAGTACTTC
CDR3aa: CASSQDRWQRYEQYF

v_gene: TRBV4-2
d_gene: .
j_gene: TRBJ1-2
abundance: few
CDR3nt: TGTGCCAGCAGCCAAAGAGAGTCTAACTATGGCTACACCTTC
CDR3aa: CASSQRESNYGYTF

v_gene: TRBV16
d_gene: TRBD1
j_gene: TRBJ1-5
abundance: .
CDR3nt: TGTGCCAGCAGCCAAAGAGGGGGCGCGGGCAATCAGCCCCAGCATTTT
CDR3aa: CASSQRGGAGNQPQHF

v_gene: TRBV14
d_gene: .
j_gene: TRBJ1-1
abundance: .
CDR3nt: TGTGCCAGCAGCCAAGTAGTGGGGGGCACTGAAGCTTTCTTT
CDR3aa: CASSQVVGGTEAFF

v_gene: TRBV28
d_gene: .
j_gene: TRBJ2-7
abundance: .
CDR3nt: TGTGCCAGCAGTTTGCTGAGCTCCTACGAGCAGTACTTC
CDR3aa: CASSLLSSYEQYF

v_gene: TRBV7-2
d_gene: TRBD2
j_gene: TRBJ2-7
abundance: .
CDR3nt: TGTGCCAGCAGCCCGGGACTAGCGGACTCCTACGAGCAGTACTTC
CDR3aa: CASSPGLADSYEQYF

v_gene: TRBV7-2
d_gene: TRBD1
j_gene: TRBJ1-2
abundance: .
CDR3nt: TGTGCCAGCAGGAGAACCGGGACAGTTTATGGCTACACCTTC
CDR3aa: CASRRTGTVYGYTF

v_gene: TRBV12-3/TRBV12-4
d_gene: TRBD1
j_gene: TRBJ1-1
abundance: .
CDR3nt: TGTGCCAGCAGTCGACAGGGGGCCACTGAAGCTTTCTTT
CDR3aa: CASSRQGATEAFF

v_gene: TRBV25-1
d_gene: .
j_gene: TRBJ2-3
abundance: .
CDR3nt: TGTGCCAGCAGTGAATCGCGGTATAACACAGATACGCAGTATTTT
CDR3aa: CASSESRYNTDTQYF

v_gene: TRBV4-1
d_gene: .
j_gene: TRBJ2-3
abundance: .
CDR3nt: TGCGCCAGCAGCCGGAACAGGGCAGATACGCAGTATTTT
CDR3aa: CASSRNRADTQYF

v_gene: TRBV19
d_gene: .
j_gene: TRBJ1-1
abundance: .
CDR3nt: TGTGCCAGTAGTATAGATCCCCAGGGGAACACTGAAGCTTTCTTT
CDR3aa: CASSIDPQGNTEAFF

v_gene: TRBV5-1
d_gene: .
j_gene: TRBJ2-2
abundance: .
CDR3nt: TGCGCCAGCAGTACGGGTCTCCACGTGAGCACCGGGGAGCTGTTTTTT
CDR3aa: CASSTGLHVSTGELFF

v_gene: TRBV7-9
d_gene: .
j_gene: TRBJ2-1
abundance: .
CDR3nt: TGTGCCAGCAGCTTATTTCTAGCCCTTTACTCCTACAATGAGCAGTTCTTC
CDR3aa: CASSLFLALYSYNEQFF

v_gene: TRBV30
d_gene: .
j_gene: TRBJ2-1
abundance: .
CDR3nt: TGTGCCTGGATCCGTCAGGGGCAAGGAAATGAGCAGTTCTTC
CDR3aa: CAWIRQGQGNEQFF

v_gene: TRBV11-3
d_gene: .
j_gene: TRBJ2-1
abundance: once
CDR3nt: TGTGCCAGCAGCTTAGTGGGGACTGACAATGAGCAGTTCTTC
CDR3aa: CASSLVGTDNEQFF

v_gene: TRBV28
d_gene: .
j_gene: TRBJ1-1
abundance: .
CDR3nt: TGTGCCAGCAATCGTAACACTGAAGCTTTCTTT
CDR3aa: CASNRNTEAFF

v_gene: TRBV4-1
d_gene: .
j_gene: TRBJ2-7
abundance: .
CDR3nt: TGCGCCAGCAGCCAAGGGTGGACAACCTCCTACGAGCAGTACTTC
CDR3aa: CASSQGWTTSYEQYF

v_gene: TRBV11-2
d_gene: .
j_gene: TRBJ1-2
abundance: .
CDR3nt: TGTGCCAGCAGCTTAGATCTGGGCAGGGTAGGTGGCTACACCTTC
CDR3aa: CASSLDLGRVGGYTF

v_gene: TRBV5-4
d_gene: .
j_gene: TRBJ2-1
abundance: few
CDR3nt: TGTGCCAGCAGCCACGGCCCCGACGGGTATGAGCAGTTCTTC
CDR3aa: CASSHGPDGYEQFF

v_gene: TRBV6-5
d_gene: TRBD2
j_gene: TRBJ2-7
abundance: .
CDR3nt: TGTGCCAGCAGGACTAGCGGCGCCTACGAGCAGTACTTC
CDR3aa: CASRTSGAYEQYF

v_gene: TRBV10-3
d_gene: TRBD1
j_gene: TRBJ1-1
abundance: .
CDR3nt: TGTGCCATCGTCTCGGACAGGGGTAGTAACACTGAAGCTTTCTTT
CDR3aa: CAIVSDRGSNTEAFF

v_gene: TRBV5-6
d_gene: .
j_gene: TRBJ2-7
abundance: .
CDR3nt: TGTGCCAGCAGCCGATTCGGGGACTACGAGCAGTACTTC
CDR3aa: CASSRFGDYEQYF

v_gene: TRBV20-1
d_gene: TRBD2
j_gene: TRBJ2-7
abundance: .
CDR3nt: TGCAGTGCTAGTATCAGCGGGAGGTACGAGCAGTACTTC
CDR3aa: CSASISGRYEQYF

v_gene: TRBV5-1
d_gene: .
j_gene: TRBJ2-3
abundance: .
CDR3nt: TGCGCCAGCAGCTTGGAGGGAGTCACAGATACGCAGTATTTT
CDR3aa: CASSLEGVTDTQYF

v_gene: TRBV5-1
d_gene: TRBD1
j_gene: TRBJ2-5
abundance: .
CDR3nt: TGCGCCAGCAGCTCGGGGACAGGAGGGCAAGAGACCCAGTACTTC
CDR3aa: CASSSGTGGQETQYF

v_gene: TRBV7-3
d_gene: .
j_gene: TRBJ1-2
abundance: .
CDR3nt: TGTGCCAGCAGCTTCGTCGGGCGCGGGGGCTACACCTTC
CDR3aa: CASSFVGRGGYTF

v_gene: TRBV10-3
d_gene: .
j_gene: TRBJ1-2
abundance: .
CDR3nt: TGTGTTTCTCGACCCGGGGCAGGGGAATCGGACTATGGCTACACCTTC
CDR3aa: CVSRPGAGESDYGYTF

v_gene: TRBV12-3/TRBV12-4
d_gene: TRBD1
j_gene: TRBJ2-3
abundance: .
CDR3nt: TGTGCCAGCTTTGGACAGGGGACAGATACGCAGTATTTT
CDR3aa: CASFGQGTDTQYF

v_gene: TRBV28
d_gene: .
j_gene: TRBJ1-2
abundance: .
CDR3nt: TGTGCCAGCAGGTTCCGAGCGGGCTACACCTTC
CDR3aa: CASRFRAGYTF